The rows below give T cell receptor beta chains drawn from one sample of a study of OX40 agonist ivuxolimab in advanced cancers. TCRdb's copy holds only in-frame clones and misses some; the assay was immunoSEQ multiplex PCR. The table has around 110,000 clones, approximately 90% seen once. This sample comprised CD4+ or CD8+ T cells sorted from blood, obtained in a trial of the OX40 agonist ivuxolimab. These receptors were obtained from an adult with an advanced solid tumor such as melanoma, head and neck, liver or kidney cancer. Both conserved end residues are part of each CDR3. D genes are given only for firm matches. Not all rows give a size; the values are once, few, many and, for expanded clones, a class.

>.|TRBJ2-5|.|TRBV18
TGTGCCAGCTCACCACGTAATCCCTACCAAGAGACCCAGTACTTC
CASSPRNPYQETQYF
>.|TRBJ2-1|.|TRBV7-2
TGTGCCAGCAGGAACGGGGCCCACAATGAGCAGTTCTTC
CASRNGAHNEQFF
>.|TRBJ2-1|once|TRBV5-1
TGCGCCAGCAGCTACTCTTACTCCTACAATGAGCAGTTCTTC
CASSYSYSYNEQFF
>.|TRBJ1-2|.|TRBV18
TGTGCCAGCTCACCGATCACGTCCCCCCTCTATGGCTACACCTTC
CASSPITSPLYGYTF
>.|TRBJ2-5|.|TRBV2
TGTGCCAGCAGAGAAACCGGGACCCCGGGGGAGACCCAGTACTTC
CASRETGTPGETQYF
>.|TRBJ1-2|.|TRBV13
TGTGCCAGCAGTGAGCATAACTTTCGGAGCGTCGACTATGGCTACACCTTC
CASSEHNFRSVDYGYTF
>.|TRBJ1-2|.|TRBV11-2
TGTGCCAGCACCGGGTGGGATAAGGGCTACACCTTC
CASTGWDKGYTF
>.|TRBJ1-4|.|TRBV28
TGTGCCAGCAGTTCCCCAGCAGGGGCAAAGGGTGAAAAACTGTTTTTT
CASSSPAGAKGEKLFF
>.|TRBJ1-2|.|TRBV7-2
TGTGCCAGCATTATGAGAGGGGAGGCTAACTATGGCTACACCTTC
CASIMRGEANYGYTF
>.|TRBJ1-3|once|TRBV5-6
TGTGCCAGCAGCCTGCCGCGGGGCTCTCTCGGAAACACCATATATTTT
CASSLPRGSLGNTIYF
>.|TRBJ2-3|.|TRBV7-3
TGTGCCAGCAGCCCCGGGACCGGACCCGGCACAGATACGCAGTATTTT
CASSPGTGPGTDTQYF
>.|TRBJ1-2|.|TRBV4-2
TGTGCCAGCAGCCAAGCGACAGCTAACTATGGCTACACCTTC
CASSQATANYGYTF
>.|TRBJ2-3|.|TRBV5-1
TGCGCCAGCAGCTTTGGCGGGGGCACAGATACGCAGTATTTT
CASSFGGGTDTQYF
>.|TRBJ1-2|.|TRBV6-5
TGTGCCAGCTCTACCGAGGGGGGCTACACCTTC
CASSTEGGYTF